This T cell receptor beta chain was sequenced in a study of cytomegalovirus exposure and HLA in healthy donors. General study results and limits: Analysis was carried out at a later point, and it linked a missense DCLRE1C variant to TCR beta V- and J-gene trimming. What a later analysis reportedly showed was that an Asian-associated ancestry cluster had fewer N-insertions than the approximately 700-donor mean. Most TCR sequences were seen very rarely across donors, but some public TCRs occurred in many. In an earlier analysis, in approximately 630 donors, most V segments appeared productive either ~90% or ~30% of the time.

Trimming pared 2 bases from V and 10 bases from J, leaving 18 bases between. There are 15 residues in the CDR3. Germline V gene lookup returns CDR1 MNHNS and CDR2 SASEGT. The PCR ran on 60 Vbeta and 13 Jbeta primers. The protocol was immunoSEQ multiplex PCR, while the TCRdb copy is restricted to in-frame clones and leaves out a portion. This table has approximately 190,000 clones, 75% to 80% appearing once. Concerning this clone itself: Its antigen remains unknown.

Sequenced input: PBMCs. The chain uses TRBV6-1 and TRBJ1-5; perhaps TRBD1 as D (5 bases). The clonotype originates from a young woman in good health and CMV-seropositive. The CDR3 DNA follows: TGTGCCAGCAGTGAATTTATCGTGGAGGGGAGCCCCCAGCATTTT. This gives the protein CASSEFIVEGSPQHF.